The source of this T cell receptor beta chain is a study of beta chain features in type 1 diabetes. Study summary: Healthy donors and patients had similar age, gender and cell yields. All samples yielded some 100,000,000 examined sorted cells. General observations from the study: TCRB CDR3 length was moderately but significantly reduced in all four CD4+ subsets of Type 1 diabetes patients. Fewer insertions but more deletions were seen at VDJ junctions in type 1 diabetes patients.

This CDR3 has 15 residues. Germline assignment: CDR1 MNHEY and CDR2 SMNVEV (reference sequence). The V end lost 8 bases, the J end lost 6 bases, and 19 bases lay between the germline ends. As every portion of the isolated RNA was reverse transcribed, the sequencing read expressed TCRB transcripts. Some 980,000 reads, on average, were obtained from stem cell-like memory T cell samples. Measured with immunoSEQ multiplex PCR; TCRdb has only the in-frame clones, and not every one. Of around 14,000 clones in the sample, around 76% are singletons; the top ten hold less than 0.4%. For this clone: As yet, its antigen is unknown.

V is TRBV27 and J is TRBJ2-2; D unresolved. Sample: stem cell memory CD4+ T cells from blood. The source of this sequence is a woman younger than 35 with type 1 diabetes. This CDR3 is CASYSSLQFPGELFF. The CDR3 DNA sequence: TGTGCCAGCTATAGCAGCCTACAATTCCCCGGGGAGCTGTTTTTT.